Presented here are 19 T cell receptor beta chains from one specimen sequenced in a study of T cells expressing NK-cell markers. TCRdb reprocessed the 5' RACE reads and stores each CDR3 protein as one record, lacking DNA. Listed are some 190,000 distinct CDR3 sequences; roughly a fifth falls within the top ten. The specimen was blood T cells: a sorted CD56 or NKG2C T cell subset, CD4+ or CD8+ T cells, or bulk PBMC T cells (not recorded which). These receptors all come from a man aged 18-70 years in good health.

This clonotype is deemed medium-sized by its frequency. The chain carries TRBV20-1 and TRBJ1-3; TCRdb's D gene call, TRBD1, goes unchecked for lack of DNA. The CDR3 has 13 amino acids. The germline CDR1 and CDR2 sequences are DFQATT and SNEGSKA (reference sequence). The CDR3 loop is CSARGPGDHTIYF.

The CDR3 here is CASSRDIRHGYTF. The V and J genes are TRBV7-2 and TRBJ1-2; TCRdb selects TRBD1, and the lack of DNA leaves this call unchecked. Germline V lookup: CDR1 SGHTA, CDR2 FQGNSA. This CDR3 is 13 amino acids long.

V usage is TRBV12-3 or TRBV12-4 and J usage is TRBJ2-7; without DNA, the TCRdb call of TRBD1 cannot be checked. The CDR3 has 12 amino acids. CDR3 residues: CASSRTAYEQYF.

The rearrangement links TRBV9 to TRBJ2-1; the D call from TCRdb, TRBD1, cannot be confirmed without DNA. The CDR3 runs 13 residues. Germline V gene lookup returns CDR1 SGDLS and CDR2 YYNGEE. CDR3: CASSSNSQGWQFF.

This chain connects TRBV12-5 to TRBJ1-1; absent DNA, TCRdb's TRBD1 call cannot be checked. Germline lookup yields CDR1 LGHNT and CDR2 FRNRAP. This CDR3 contains 16 residues. The CDR3 reads CASGLGLGRGYTEAFF.

The CDR3 sequence: CSAREKGLNYGYTF. V gene TRBV20-1 combines with J gene TRBJ1-2. Germline V CDR1 and CDR2: DFQATT, SNEGSKA (reference sequence). The CDR3 consists of 14 residues.

The chain is built from TRBV12-3 or TRBV12-4 and TRBJ2-3; the TRBD1 assignment by TCRdb is unverifiable without DNA. CDR3 length equals 15 residues. This CDR3 is CASTGGGGRTDTQYF.

The chain has TRBV7-2 and TRBJ1-1. The CDR3 is made up of 13 amino acids. Germline V gene sequence: CDR1 SGHTA, CDR2 FQGNSA. CDR3 loop: CASSLVGVHLAFF.

CDR3 sequence reads: CSASVYGGPGTDTQYF. V gene TRBV20-1 combines with J gene TRBJ2-3; there is no DNA to check the TCRdb D call of TRBD1. This CDR3 region has 16 residues. Germline V CDR1 and CDR2: DFQATT, SNEGSKA (reference sequence).

The chain combines TRBV28 with TRBJ2-7; TCRdb lists TRBD1, though no DNA is available to test this call. CDR1 is MDHEN, CDR2 SYDVKM, per germline. The CDR3 loop spans 13 amino acids. CDR3 protein: CASTLSTGTEQYF. The entire variable domain, with the rest obtained from reference TRBV28 and TRBJ2-7, is as follows: DVKVTQSSRYLVKRTGEKVFLECVQDMDHENMFWYRQDPGLGLRLIYFSYDVKMKEKGDIPEGYSVSREKKERFSLILESASTNQTSMYLCASTLSTGTEQYFGPGTRLTVT.

This chain connects TRBV2 to TRBJ2-3; the TRBD2 assignment by TCRdb is unverifiable without DNA. Germline V gene data show CDR1 as SNHLY and CDR2 as FYNNEI. This CDR3 comprises 16 residues. The CDR3 sequence: CASSDPGLVSTDTQYF.

This rearrangement joins TRBV27 to TRBJ2-7; TCRdb names TRBD1, which stays unverified in the absence of DNA. Per the germline V gene, CDR1 is MNHEY and CDR2 is SMNVEV (reference sequence). This CDR3 is 15 amino acids long. The CDR3 reads CASSPGTGGNYEQYF.

This chain joins TRBV7-9 and TRBJ2-2; without DNA, the TCRdb call of TRBD1 cannot be checked. The CDR3 runs to 17 residues. Germline values: CDR1 SEHNR, CDR2 FQNEAQ (reference sequence). The CDR3 protein is CASSFPSQGVHTGELFF.

V gene TRBV13 combines with J gene TRBJ2-7; the D gene TCRdb calls, TRBD2, cannot be checked with no DNA. This CDR3 has 15 residues. CDR1 and CDR2 (germline): PRHDT, FYEKMQ (reference sequence). CDR3 in amino acids: CASSPGLAGTYEQYF.

The J gene is TRBJ2-7, the V gene TRBV7-8; lacking DNA, the TRBD1 call made by TCRdb goes unchecked. Germline values: CDR1 SGHVS, CDR2 FQNEAQ. The CDR3 totals 13 residues. CDR3: CASSLTGPGEQYF.

The J gene is TRBJ1-2, the V gene TRBV7-9. Germline CDR1 SEHNR, CDR2 FQNEAQ (reference sequence). The CDR3 is made up of 15 amino acids. CDR3: CASSLTSPSEDGYTF.

The genes are TRBV20-1 and TRBJ2-7; the D gene TCRdb calls, TRBD2, cannot be checked with no DNA. CDR1 is DFQATT, CDR2 SNEGSKA, per germline (reference sequence). The CDR3 sequence is 16 residues long. The CDR3 sequence is CSARPFLSGGKYEQYF.

The chain recombines TRBV29-1 with TRBJ1-1; without DNA, the TCRdb call of TRBD1 cannot be checked. The CDR3 runs to 15 residues. Germline assignment: CDR1 SQVTM and CDR2 ANQGSEA. This CDR3 reads CSVEAPDRVNTEAFF.

The chain is built from TRBV5-1 and TRBJ2-1; absent DNA, TCRdb's TRBD2 call cannot be checked. The germline gives CDR1 SGHRS, CDR2 YFSETQ. The CDR3 extends over 16 amino acids. The CDR3: CASSPAVGGRGDEQFF.